The present T cell receptor beta chain was sequenced within a study of blood T cell repertoires in COVID-19. Germline-derived CDR1 and CDR2 are SGHDT and YYEEEE. V shed 1 base and J shed 7 bases, with 9 bases lying between them. This CDR3 has 14 amino acids. This table comes from immunoSEQ multiplex PCR, and its TCRdb copy is limited to in-frame clones, with some not included. The table shows 490,000 or so clones, with 80% to 90% occurring only once. The sequenced sample consisted of PBMCs or T cells enriched from blood (not recorded which). This sequence joins TRBV5-6 and TRBJ1-6; D unclear. The sequence was collected from a woman aged 60 to 75 who had recovered from COVID-19. The CDR3 reads CASSLSGENSPLHF. The CDR3 nucleotides read TGTGCCAGCAGCTTGAGCGGAGAAAATTCACCCCTCCACTTT.